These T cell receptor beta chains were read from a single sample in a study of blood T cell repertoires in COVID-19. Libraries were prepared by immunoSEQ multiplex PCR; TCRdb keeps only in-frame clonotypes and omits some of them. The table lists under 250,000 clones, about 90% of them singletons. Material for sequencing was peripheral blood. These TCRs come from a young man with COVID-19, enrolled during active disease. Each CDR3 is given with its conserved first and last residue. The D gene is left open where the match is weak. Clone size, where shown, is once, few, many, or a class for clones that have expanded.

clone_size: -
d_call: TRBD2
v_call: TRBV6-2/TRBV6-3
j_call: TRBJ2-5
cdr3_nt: TGTGCCAGCAGTCCCCGCGGACTAGCGGGGGCCCTCCAAGAGACCCAGTACTTC
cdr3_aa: CASSPRGLAGALQETQYF

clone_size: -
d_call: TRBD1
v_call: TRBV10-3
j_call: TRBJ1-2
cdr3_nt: TGTGCCACCGGTGCCCCCAAATCAGGGGGCTATGGCTACACCTTC
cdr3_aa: CATGAPKSGGYGYTF

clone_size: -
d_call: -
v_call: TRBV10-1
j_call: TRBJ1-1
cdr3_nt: TGCGCCAGCAGTGAGTATCGGAACACTGAAGCTTTCTTT
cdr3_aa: CASSEYRNTEAFF

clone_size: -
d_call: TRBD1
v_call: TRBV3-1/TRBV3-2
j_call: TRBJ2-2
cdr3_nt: TGTGCCAGCAGCCTGCGGACAGGGGAGATGGGGAACACCGGGGAGCTGTTTTTT
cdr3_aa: CASSLRTGEMGNTGELFF

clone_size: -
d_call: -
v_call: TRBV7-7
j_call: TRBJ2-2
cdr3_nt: TGTGCCAGCAGCCCGGGCCGAGGGTTCACCGGGGAGCTGTTTTTT
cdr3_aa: CASSPGRGFTGELFF

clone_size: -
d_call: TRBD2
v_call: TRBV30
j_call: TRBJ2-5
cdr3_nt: TGTGCCTGGATGAAGCGGGGCCAAGAGACCCAGTACTTC
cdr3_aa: CAWMKRGQETQYF

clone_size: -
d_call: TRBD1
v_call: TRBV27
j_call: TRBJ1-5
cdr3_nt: TGTGCCAGCAGTCCGACGAGGACAGGGATTAGCAATCAGCCCCAGCATTTT
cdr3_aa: CASSPTRTGISNQPQHF

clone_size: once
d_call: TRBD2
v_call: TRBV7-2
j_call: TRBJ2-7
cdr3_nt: TGTGCCAGCAGCCCCGAGCGGGGCCGCGAGCAGTACTTC
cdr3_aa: CASSPERGREQYF

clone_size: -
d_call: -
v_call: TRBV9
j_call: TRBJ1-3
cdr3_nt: TGTGCCAGCAGCGTAGACGCACAGGTGCACGGGAACACCATATATTTT
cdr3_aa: CASSVDAQVHGNTIYF

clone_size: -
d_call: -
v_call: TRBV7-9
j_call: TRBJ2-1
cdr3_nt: TGTGCCAGCAGCTCGGCGGCAAAAAATGAGCAGTTCTTC
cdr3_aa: CASSSAAKNEQFF

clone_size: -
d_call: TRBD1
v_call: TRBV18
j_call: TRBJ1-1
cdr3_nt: TGTGCCAGCTCACCCCAAACTAACCCGGGACAGGGAAGATGGAACACTGAAGCTTTCTTT
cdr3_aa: CASSPQTNPGQGRWNTEAFF

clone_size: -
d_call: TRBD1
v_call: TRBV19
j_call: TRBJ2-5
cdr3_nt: TGTGCCAGTAGTATTGGGACAGGGCAAGAGACCCAGTACTTC
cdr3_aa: CASSIGTGQETQYF

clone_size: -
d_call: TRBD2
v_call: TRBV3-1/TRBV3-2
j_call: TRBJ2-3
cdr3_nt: TGTGCCAGCAGCCAAGGTAGCGGGGGGGCCGGAGGCACAGATACGCAGTATTTT
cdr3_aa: CASSQGSGGAGGTDTQYF

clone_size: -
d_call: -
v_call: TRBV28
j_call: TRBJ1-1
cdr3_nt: TGTGCCAGCAGTTTCAGTACGGGGTCGCACACTGAAGCTTTCTTT
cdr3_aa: CASSFSTGSHTEAFF

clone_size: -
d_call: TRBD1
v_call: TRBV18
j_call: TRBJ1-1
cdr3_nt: TGTGCCAGCTCACCATTACCTCCGGGACAGGGCCCCACTGAAGCTTTCTTT
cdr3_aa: CASSPLPPGQGPTEAFF

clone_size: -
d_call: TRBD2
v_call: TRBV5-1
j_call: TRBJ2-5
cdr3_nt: TGCGCCAGCAGCCGGACTAGCGCGTCATCGGGGCTTGAGACCCAGTACTTC
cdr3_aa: CASSRTSASSGLETQYF

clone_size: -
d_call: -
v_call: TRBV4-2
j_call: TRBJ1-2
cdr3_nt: TGTGCCAGCAGCCAAGATTTGGAGGGAGTGAATGGCTACACCTTC
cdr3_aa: CASSQDLEGVNGYTF

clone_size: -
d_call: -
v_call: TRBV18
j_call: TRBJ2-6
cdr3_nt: TGTGCCAGCTCACCTCTAGGGGGGGCCTCTGGGGCCAACGTCCTGACTTTC
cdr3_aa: CASSPLGGASGANVLTF

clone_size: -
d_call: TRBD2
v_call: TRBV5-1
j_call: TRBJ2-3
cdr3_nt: TGCGCCAGCAGCTTGTTTCCGGGGGGGCCGGGCACAGATACGCAGTATTTT
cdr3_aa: CASSLFPGGPGTDTQYF

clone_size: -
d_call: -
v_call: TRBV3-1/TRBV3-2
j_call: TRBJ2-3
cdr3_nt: TGTGCCAGCAGCCAAAACCGGGACTCCACAGATACGCAGTATTTT
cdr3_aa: CASSQNRDSTDTQYF

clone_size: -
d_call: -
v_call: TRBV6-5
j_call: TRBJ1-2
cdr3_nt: TGTGCCAGCAGTTACCGGGCGGGCTATGGCTACACCTTC
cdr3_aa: CASSYRAGYGYTF

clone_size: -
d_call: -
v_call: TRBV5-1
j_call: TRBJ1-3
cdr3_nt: TGCGCCAGCAGCTTGGCCGGGATCCGAAACACCATATATTTT
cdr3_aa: CASSLAGIRNTIYF

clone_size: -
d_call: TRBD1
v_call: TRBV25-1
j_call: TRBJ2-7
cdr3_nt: TGTGCCAGCAGGTCGACAGGGGCTACCTACGAGCAGTACTTC
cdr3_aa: CASRSTGATYEQYF

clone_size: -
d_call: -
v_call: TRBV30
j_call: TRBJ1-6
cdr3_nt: TGTGCCTGGATTCCGGGGGGGTACTCCTATAATTCACCCCTCCACTTT
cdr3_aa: CAWIPGGYSYNSPLHF

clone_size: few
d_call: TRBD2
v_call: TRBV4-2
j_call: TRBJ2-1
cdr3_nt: TGTGCCAGCAGCCAAGATTCGGGCGGGGGGACCTACAATGAGCAGTTCTTC
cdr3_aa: CASSQDSGGGTYNEQFF

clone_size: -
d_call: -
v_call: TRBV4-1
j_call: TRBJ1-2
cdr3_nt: TGCGCCAGCAAGCGCAGGGAAGGGGATGGCTACACCTTC
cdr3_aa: CASKRREGDGYTF

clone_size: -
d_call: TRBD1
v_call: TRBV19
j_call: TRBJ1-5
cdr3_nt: TGTGCCAGTAGTATGCGAACAGGGGTCGACAATCAGCCCCAGCATTTT
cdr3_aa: CASSMRTGVDNQPQHF

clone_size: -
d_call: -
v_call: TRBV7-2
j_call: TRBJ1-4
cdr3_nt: TGTGCCAGCAGCTTCTCCCAGGGAAAACTGTTTTTT
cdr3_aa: CASSFSQGKLFF

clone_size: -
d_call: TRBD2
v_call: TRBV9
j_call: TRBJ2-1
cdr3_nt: TGTGCCAGCAGCGTAGCTCTACTAGCGGGGGACAATGAGCAGTTCTTC
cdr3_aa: CASSVALLAGDNEQFF

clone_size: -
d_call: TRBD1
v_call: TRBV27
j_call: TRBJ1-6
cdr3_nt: TGTGCCAGCAGCCAGGACAGGGTAAATTCACCCCTCCACTTT
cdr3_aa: CASSQDRVNSPLHF

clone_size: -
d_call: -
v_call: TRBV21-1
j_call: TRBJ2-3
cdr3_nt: -
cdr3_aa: CASWGNGTADTQYF